Following are 24 T cell receptor beta chains from one sample sequenced in a study of blood T cell repertoires in COVID-19. The repertoire was sequenced with immunoSEQ multiplex PCR; TCRdb's copy has only in-frame clones and lacks some. Of about 480,000 clones listed, around 90% are singletons. Sequencing was carried out using PBMCs or T cells enriched from blood (not recorded which). The receptor source for this set is a woman in her late teens or twenties with acute COVID-19.

J is TRBJ1-4 and V is TRBV5-1; D ambiguous. This CDR3 is built from 16 residues. Trimming pared 0 bases from V and 8 bases from J, leaving 17 bases between. Germline V CDR1 and CDR2: SGHRS, YFSETQ. CDR3 sequence (DNA): TGCGCCAGCAGCTTGGGGGAGGGAACGAGGTCCGAAAAACTGTTTTTT. Residues: CASSLGEGTRSEKLFF. The variable domain in full, with the rest retrieved from reference TRBV5-1 and TRBJ1-4, is KAGVTQTPRYLIKTRGQQVTLSCSPISGHRSVSWYQQTPGQGLQFLFEYFSETQRNKGNFPGRFSGRQFSNSRSEMNVSTLELGDSALYLCASSLGEGTRSEKLFFGSGTQLSVL.

The chain combines TRBV10-1 with TRBJ2-7, with D possibly matching TRBD2 (6 bases). V lost 5 bases, J lost 0 bases, and 14 bases lay in between. CDR1 and CDR2 from the germline V gene are WNHNN and SYGVQD (reference sequence). The CDR3 sequence is 15 residues long. CDR3 sequence reads: CASSSGPGGSYEQYF. The CDR3 nucleotides are TGCGCCAGCAGTTCGGGTCCCGGGGGCTCCTACGAGCAGTACTTC.

This clone occurred a few times. The gene calls are TRBV5-1 and TRBJ2-2; TRBD2 matches at 7 bases. There are 16 residues in the CDR3. Looked up from germline, CDR1 is SGHRS and CDR2 is YFSETQ. V dropped 0 bases and J dropped 1; count of bases not matched to a gene: 3. CDR3 region: CASSLGQRGNTGELFF. CDR3 sequence (DNA): TGCGCCAGCAGCTTGGGGCAGCGGGGGAACACCGGGGAGCTGTTTTTT.

The J gene is TRBJ1-2, the V gene TRBV15; D perhaps matches TRBD1 (5 bases). The germline V gene has CDR1 LNHNV and CDR2 YYDKDF (reference sequence). Trimming pared 5 bases from V and 2 bases from J, leaving 15 bases between. There are 15 residues in the CDR3. The CDR3 loop reads CATSPSFGANYGYTF. Written as DNA, the CDR3 is TGTGCCACCAGCCCCTCTTTTGGGGCGAACTATGGCTACACCTTC.

The CDR3 DNA is TGTGCCAGCAGCTTTACTAGCGGGACCACAGATACGCAGTATTTT. It encodes CASSFTSGTTDTQYF. The rearrangement uses TRBV3-1 (or the pseudogene TRBV3-2) and TRBJ2-3, with 10 bases fitting TRBD2. This CDR3 is built from 15 residues. V lost 5 bases to trimming and J lost 2 bases; unmatched junction nucleotides: 4. The V gene's germline CDR1 is LGHDT and CDR2 YNNKEL (reference sequence).

This clone was seen a few times. The chain links TRBV7-8 to TRBJ1-4, with TRBD1 identical over 8 bases. V lost 5 bases to trimming and J lost 6 bases; unmatched junction nucleotides: 11. Looked up from germline, CDR1 is SGHVS and CDR2 is FQNEAQ. CDR3 length equals 16 residues. The CDR3 sequence: CASSRGQGYRDEKLFF. CDR3 coding DNA: TGTGCCAGCAGCCGAGGACAGGGCTATCGGGATGAAAAACTGTTTTTT.

J is TRBJ1-2 and V is TRBV11-2; D is perhaps TRBD1 (5 bases). Germline CDR1 SGHAT, CDR2 FQNNGV. V gave up 3 bases and J gave up 7 bases, with 12 bases separating them. The CDR3 totals 13 residues. The CDR3 DNA is TGTGCCAGCAGCTTCCGCAGGGAGGGTGGCTACACCTTC. It translates to CASSFRREGGYTF.

The chain carries TRBV19 and TRBJ1-2; 7 positions agree with TRBD1. The CDR3 sequence is 14 residues long. Germline-derived CDR1 and CDR2 are LNHDA and SQIVND (reference sequence). V lost 6 bases, J lost 4 bases, and 8 bases stayed unmatched. The DNA of the CDR3 is TGTGCCAGTAGGTCGGGACAGTATACCTATGGCTACACCTTC. Amino acid sequence: CASRSGQYTYGYTF.

This clone was counted once. The chain employs TRBV3-1 (or the pseudogene TRBV3-2) and TRBJ1-2; possible D gene TRBD1, 6 bases. Germline CDR1 reads LGHDT; CDR2 reads YNNKEL (reference sequence). The CDR3 has 12 amino acids. Trimming removed 3 bases from V and 8 bases from J, with 10 bases in between. CDR3 coding DNA: TGTGCCAGCAGCCAGTACAGGGACGGCTACACCTTC. As protein: CASSQYRDGYTF.

The J gene is TRBJ1-5, the V gene TRBV19; weak D call: TRBD1 (6 bases). The CDR3 has 14 residues. Germline V gene lookup returns CDR1 LNHDA and CDR2 SQIVND (reference sequence). Trimming shortened V by 3 bases and J by 7 bases, and 13 bases separated the two germline ends. For the CDR3, the DNA is TGTGCCAGTAGTATTTTACAGGGAGGGCAGCCCCAGCATTTT. Translation: CASSILQGGQPQHF.

The gene calls are TRBV27 and TRBJ2-1, with D hard to call. This CDR3 comprises 15 residues. Germline V gene data show CDR1 as MNHEY and CDR2 as SMNVEV (reference sequence). V was clipped by 3 bases and J by 5 bases, with 14 bases between them. CDR3 nucleotides: TGTGCCAGCAGTTTCGGTCTCCCTTTGAACAATGAGCAGTTCTTC. Translated, it gives CASSFGLPLNNEQFF.

The rearrangement links TRBV4-1 to TRBJ1-5; unclear D gene. Trimming pared 0 bases from V and 0 bases from J, leaving 9 bases between. The CDR3 sequence is 16 residues long. Germline V gives CDR1 MGHRA, CDR2 YSYEKL. The CDR3 spells CASSQEAGFSNQPQHF. The CDR3 bases are TGCGCCAGCAGCCAAGAGGCGGGGTTTAGCAATCAGCCCCAGCATTTT.

The chain links TRBV20-1 to TRBJ2-2; no clear D. CDR1 and CDR2 (germline): DFQATT, SNEGSKA (reference sequence). CDR3 length: 14 amino acids. The V gene lost 3 bases and the J gene lost 0 bases, with 8 bases spanning the gap. The CDR3 DNA follows: TGCAGTGCTAGTGGGCTCGCGAACACCGGGGAGCTGTTTTTT. It yields the protein CSASGLANTGELFF.

V gene TRBV10-3 combines with J gene TRBJ1-2; 9 bases map to TRBD1. V was pared by 7 bases and J by 3 bases, with 15 bases of the junction left unmatched. Per the germline V gene, CDR1 is ENHRY and CDR2 is SYGVKD. The CDR3 runs 17 residues. CDR3 in DNA: TGTGCCATCACCCCGCGCCCGGACAGGGGATCTTACTATGGCTACACCTTC. Its translation: CAITPRPDRGSYYGYTF.

The V gene is TRBV7-3, the J gene TRBJ2-6, with D perhaps matching TRBD1 (6 bases). Germline V gene data show CDR1 as SGHTA and CDR2 as FQGTGA. Trimming cost V 4 bases and J 0 bases, with 16 bases left between them. CDR3 length: 18 residues. CDR3 nucleotides: TGTGCCAGCAGCTCCCCGAGGGACACCAGCTCTGGGGCCAACGTCCTGACTTTC. Residues: CASSSPRDTSSGANVLTF.

CDR3 nucleotides: TGTGCCAGCTCAGCCCCGGGACTAGCGGGACGGGGTGAGCAGTTCTTC. Its translation: CASSAPGLAGRGEQFF. This chain connects TRBV18 to TRBJ2-1; 13 positions agree with TRBD2. This CDR3 is built from 16 residues. Germline V CDR1 and CDR2: KGHSH, LQKENI. With 5 bases clipped from V and 9 bases from J, the junction kept 10 bases outside the gene matches.

This chain connects TRBV11-2 to TRBJ1-6; D possibly corresponds to TRBD1 (5 bases). CDR1 SGHAT and CDR2 FQNNGV come from the germline V gene. CDR3 length equals 17 residues. With 3 bases removed from V and 7 bases from J, the gap between germline ends came to 19 bases. The CDR3 is CASSLSGQGVGNSPLHF. The CDR3 DNA sequence: TGTGCCAGCAGCTTGTCCGGCCAGGGCGTTGGGAATTCACCCCTCCACTTT.

This clone has just one count. The V gene is TRBV30, the J gene TRBJ2-7, with 8 bases that match TRBD1. Germline V gives CDR1 GTSNPN, CDR2 SVGIG (reference sequence). V shed 0 bases and J 7 bases; nucleotides not matched to a gene: 8. This CDR3 is built from 14 residues. Written as DNA, the CDR3 is TGTGCCTGGAGTGTCGGGACAGGCCCTTGGGAGCAGTACTTC. Its protein product is CAWSVGTGPWEQYF.

The chain joins TRBV19 to TRBJ1-5; tentatively, D is TRBD1 (5 bases). Deletions cut 3 bases from V and 5 bases from J, with 17 bases between. Looked up from germline, CDR1 is LNHDA and CDR2 is SQIVND (reference sequence). CDR3 length equals 16 residues. The CDR3 is CASSMFGRVEHQPQHF. The CDR3 DNA reads as TGTGCCAGTAGTATGTTTGGCAGGGTAGAACATCAGCCCCAGCATTTT. The full variable domain, in which reference TRBV19 and TRBJ1-5 provide the parts outside the CDR3, is DGGITQSPKYLFRKEGQNVTLSCEQNLNHDAMYWYRQDPGQGLRLIYYSQIVNDFQKGDIAEGYSVSREKKESFPLTVTSAQKNPTAFYLCASSMFGRVEHQPQHFGDGTRLSIL.

A single count supports this clone. The chain has TRBV10-3 and TRBJ2-1, with D tentatively TRBD2 (5 bases). CDR1 is ENHRY and CDR2 is SYGVKD in the germline V gene. The germline V and J ends were trimmed by 3 bases and 4 bases, with 13 bases remaining between them. The CDR3 spans 15 residues. The CDR3 DNA reads TGTGCCATCAGTGACTGGGAGTCTGGGTACAATGAGCAGTTCTTC. Translation gives CAISDWESGYNEQFF.

The genes are TRBV2 and TRBJ2-5, with D perhaps TRBD2 (5 bases). Germline assignment: CDR1 SNHLY and CDR2 FYNNEI. The CDR3 consists of 11 residues. Trimming removed 8 bases from V and 5 bases from J, with 9 bases in between. The CDR3 DNA reads as TGTGCCAGCCTTGGAGGCGAGACCCAGTACTTC. Translation: CASLGGETQYF.

This clone was detected only once. The CDR3 here is CASSTGGGTDTQYF. CDR3 sequence (DNA): TGCGCCAGCAGTACAGGGGGAGGGACAGATACGCAGTATTTT. This chain uses TRBV5-1 with TRBJ2-3, with D perhaps TRBD1 (8 bases). In germline, CDR1 is SGHRS, CDR2 YFSETQ. Trimming removed 5 bases at V and 3 bases at J, with 13 bases between. The CDR3 has 14 residues. Supplemented by reference TRBV5-1 and TRBJ2-3, the full variable domain reads KAGVTQTPRYLIKTRGQQVTLSCSPISGHRSVSWYQQTPGQGLQFLFEYFSETQRNKGNFPGRFSGRQFSNSRSEMNVSTLELGDSALYLCASSTGGGTDTQYFGPGTRLTVL.

This chain connects TRBV19 to TRBJ1-5; TRBD1 matches at 10 bases. The CDR3 extends over 17 amino acids. V was clipped by 4 bases and J by 5 bases; unmatched bases: 11. Germline V gene sequence: CDR1 LNHDA, CDR2 SQIVND (reference sequence). The CDR3 here is CASSNSGDRGYHQPQHF. The CDR3 region has the DNA TGTGCCAGTAGTAATTCGGGGGACAGGGGATACCATCAGCCCCAGCATTTT.

This chain links TRBV29-1 with TRBJ1-1, with a weak D call TRBD1 (5 bases). CDR3 length equals 12 residues. Germline V gene lookup returns CDR1 SQVTM and CDR2 ANQGSEA. Trimming removed 7 bases from V and 6 bases from J, with 15 bases in between. CDR3 region: CSAAGTGAEAFF. The CDR3, as DNA: TGCAGCGCCGCCGGGACGGGGGCTGAAGCTTTCTTT. The entire variable domain, with the rest obtained from reference TRBV29-1 and TRBJ1-1, is as follows: SAVISQKPSRDICQRGTSLTIQCQVDSQVTMMFWYRQQPGQSLTLIATANQGSEATYESGFVIDKFPISRPNLTFSTLTVSNMSPEDSSIYLCSAAGTGAEAFFGQGTRLTVV.